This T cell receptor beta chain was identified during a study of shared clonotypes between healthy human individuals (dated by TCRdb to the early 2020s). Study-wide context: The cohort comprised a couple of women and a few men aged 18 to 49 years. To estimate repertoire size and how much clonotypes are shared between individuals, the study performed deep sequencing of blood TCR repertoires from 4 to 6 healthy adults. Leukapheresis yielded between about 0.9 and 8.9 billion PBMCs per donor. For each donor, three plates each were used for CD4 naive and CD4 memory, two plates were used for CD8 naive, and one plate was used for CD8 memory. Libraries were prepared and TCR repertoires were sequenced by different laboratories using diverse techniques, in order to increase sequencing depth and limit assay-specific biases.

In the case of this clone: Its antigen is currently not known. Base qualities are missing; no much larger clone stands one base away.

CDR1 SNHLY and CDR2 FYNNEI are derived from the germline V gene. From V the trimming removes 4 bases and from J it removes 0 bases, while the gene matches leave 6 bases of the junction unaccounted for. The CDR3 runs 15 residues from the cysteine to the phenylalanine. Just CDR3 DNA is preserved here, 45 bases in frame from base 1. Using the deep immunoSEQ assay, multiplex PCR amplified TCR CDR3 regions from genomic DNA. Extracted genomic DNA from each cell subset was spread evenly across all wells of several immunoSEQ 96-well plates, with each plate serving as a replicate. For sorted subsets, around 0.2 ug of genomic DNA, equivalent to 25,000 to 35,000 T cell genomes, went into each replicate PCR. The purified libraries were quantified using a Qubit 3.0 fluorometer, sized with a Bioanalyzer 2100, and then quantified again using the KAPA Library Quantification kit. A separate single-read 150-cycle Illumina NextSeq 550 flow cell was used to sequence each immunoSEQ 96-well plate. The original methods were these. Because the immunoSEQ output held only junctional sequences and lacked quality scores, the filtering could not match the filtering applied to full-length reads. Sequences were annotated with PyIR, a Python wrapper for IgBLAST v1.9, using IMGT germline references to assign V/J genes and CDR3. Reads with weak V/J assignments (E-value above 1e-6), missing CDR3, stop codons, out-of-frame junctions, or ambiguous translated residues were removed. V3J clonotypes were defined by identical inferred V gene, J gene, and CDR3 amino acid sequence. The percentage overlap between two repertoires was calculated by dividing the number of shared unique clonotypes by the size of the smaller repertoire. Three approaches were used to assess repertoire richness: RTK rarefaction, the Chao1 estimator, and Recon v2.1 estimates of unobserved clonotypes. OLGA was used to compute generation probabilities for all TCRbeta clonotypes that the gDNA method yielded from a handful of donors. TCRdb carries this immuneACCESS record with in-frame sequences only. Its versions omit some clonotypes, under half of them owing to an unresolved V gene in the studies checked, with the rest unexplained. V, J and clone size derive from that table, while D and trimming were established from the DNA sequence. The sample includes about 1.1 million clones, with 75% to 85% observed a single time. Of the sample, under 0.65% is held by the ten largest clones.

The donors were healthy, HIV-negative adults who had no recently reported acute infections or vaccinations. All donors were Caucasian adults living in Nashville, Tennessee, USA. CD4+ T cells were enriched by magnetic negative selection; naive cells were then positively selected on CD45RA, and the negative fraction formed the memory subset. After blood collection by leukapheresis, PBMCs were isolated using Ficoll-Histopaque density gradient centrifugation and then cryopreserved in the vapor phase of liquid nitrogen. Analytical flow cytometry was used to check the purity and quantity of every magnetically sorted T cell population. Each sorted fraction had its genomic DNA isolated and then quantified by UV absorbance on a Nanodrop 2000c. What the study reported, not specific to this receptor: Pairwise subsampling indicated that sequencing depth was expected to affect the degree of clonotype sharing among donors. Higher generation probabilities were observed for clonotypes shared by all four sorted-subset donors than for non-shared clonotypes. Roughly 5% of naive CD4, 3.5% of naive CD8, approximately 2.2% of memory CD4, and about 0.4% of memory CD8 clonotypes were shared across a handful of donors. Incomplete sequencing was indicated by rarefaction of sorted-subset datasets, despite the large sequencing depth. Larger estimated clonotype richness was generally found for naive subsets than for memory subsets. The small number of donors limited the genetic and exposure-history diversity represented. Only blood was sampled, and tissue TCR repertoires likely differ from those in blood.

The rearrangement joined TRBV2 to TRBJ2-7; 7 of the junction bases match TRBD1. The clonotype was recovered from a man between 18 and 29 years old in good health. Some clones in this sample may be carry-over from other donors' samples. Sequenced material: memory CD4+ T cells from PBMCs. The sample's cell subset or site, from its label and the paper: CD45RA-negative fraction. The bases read TGTGCCAGCAGTGCAGACAGGGCCAGCTCCTACGAGCAGTACTTC. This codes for CASSADRASSYEQYF.